These 5 T cell receptor beta chains came from one sample sequenced in a study of cytomegalovirus exposure and HLA in healthy donors. 13 Jbeta primers and 60 Vbeta primers were used for the PCR. The table came from immunoSEQ multiplex PCR; TCRdb's copy has only in-frame clones and leaves some out. The data show approximately 110,000 clones, roughly 80% seen once. The sequenced sample was PBMCs. The receptors shown here come from a young man in good health and CMV-seropositive.

The J gene is TRBJ1-3, the V gene TRBV6-1; 9 bases fit TRBD1. V shed 0 bases, J shed 2 bases, and the junction held 2 bases outside the gene matches. CDR3 size: 16 residues. Per the germline V gene, CDR1 is MNHNS and CDR2 is SASEGT. CDR3 bases: TGTGCCAGCAGTGAAGCGAGGGACAGGGCTGGAAACACCATATATTTT. Encoded protein: CASSEARDRAGNTIYF.

The table lists this clone with a few counts. The chain employs TRBV7-2 and TRBJ2-3; perhaps TRBD2 as D (6 bases). This CDR3 comprises 16 residues. Germline loops: CDR1 SGHTA, CDR2 FQGNSA. The V end was cut by 1 base, the J end by 9 bases, with 20 bases between. For the CDR3, the DNA is TGTGCCAGCAGCTTAGGGTTCGGGGGTGGGCTAATAACGCAGTATTTT. Translated, it gives CASSLGFGGGLITQYF. Drawing the rest from reference TRBV7-2 and TRBJ2-3, the complete variable domain is GAGVSQSPSNKVTEKGKDVELRCDPISGHTALYWYRQSLGQGLEFLIYFQGNSAPDKSGLPSDRFSAERTGGSVSTLTIQRTQQEDSAVYLCASSLGFGGGLITQYFGPGTRLTVL.

This sequence joins TRBV7-9 and TRBJ2-3, with 7 positions matching TRBD2. This CDR3 has 15 residues. The V gene's germline CDR1 is SEHNR and CDR2 FQNEAQ (reference sequence). The V gene end was trimmed by 5 bases and the J gene end by 6 bases; junction bases not matched to a gene: 11. CDR3 nucleotides: TGTGCCAGCAGCCAAGTCAGTGGGGGGGTGGATACGCAGTATTTT. Amino acids: CASSQVSGGVDTQYF.

The genes are TRBV11-2 and TRBJ2-7, with 11 bases fitting TRBD2. Germline V gene lookup returns CDR1 SGHAT and CDR2 FQNNGV. The CDR3 length is 16 residues. V lost 2 bases and J lost 3; bases outside the gene matches: 6. CDR3 in amino acids: CASSLWASGGNYEQYF. The DNA of the CDR3 is TGTGCCAGCAGCTTATGGGCTAGCGGGGGGAACTACGAGCAGTACTTC. The full variable domain, in which reference TRBV11-2 and TRBJ2-7 provide the parts outside the CDR3, is EAGVAQSPRYKIIEKRQSVAFWCNPISGHATLYWYQQILGQGPKLLIQFQNNGVVDDSQLPKDRFSAERLKGVDSTLKIQPAKLEDSAVYLCASSLWASGGNYEQYFGPGTRLTVT.

This sequence joins TRBV6-1 and TRBJ1-3; 8 bases match TRBD1. Germline assignment: CDR1 MNHNS and CDR2 SASEGT. With V trimmed by 4 bases and J by 7 bases, 3 bases remained unmatched. The CDR3 consists of 13 residues. The CDR3 region has the DNA TGTGCCAGCAGTGTGGACAGGGCCAACACCATATATTTT. Amino acid sequence: CASSVDRANTIYF.